The TCR beta chain described here comes from a study of blood T cell repertoires in COVID-19 (dated by TCRdb to 2019 to 2021). Regarding the complete study: Samples covering the acute and convalescent phases of COVID-19 were provided by collaborators in the United States, Italy and Spain. The dataset comprised deeply sampled blood TCRbeta repertoires from subjects exposed to, actively infected with, or recovered from COVID-19. The material from the prospective study consisted of cDNA or gDNA derived from T cells, B-cell-depleted T cells, or PBMCs. The samples were drawn from two sources: the first 160 participants of the ongoing ImmuneRACE study, and 1,000 to 1,500 subjects contributed by 6 global collaborators. The repertoires were made available in a free public database intended to serve as a resource for research on the immune response to SARS-CoV-2. Where HLA class I and class II types were available, the types were taken from metadata supplied by the sample provider, not from assay-based typing. A de-identified subject ID, COVID-19 status, age in years and sex were almost always included in the sample metadata. Here is what the overall study found, with its caveats: The amount of clinical and demographic metadata varied by source and participant and was provided uncurated.

As regards this clone: The clone's antigen remains unknown. No base quality values were provided; no much bigger clone lies one nucleotide off.

Participants in the prospective study were enrolled through a virtual design, were aged roughly 18 to 90 years, and lived in about 25 United States geographic areas. In the prospective study, cohorts were assigned on the basis of participant-reported clinical history obtained from a screening survey and a study questionnaire. In the prospective study, mobile phlebotomists collected whole blood, serum and a nasopharyngeal or oropharyngeal swab from each participant. Over an approximately two-month period, participants in the prospective study had the option of providing additional blood draws and questionnaires. Before DNA extraction, blood samples from the prospective study were shipped at room temperature or frozen. V is cut by 8 bases and J by 4 bases, and the space between the germline ends is 14 bases. The germline V gene encodes CDR1 GTSNPN and CDR2 SVGIG (reference sequence). The CDR3 covers 12 residues, taking in both the cysteine and the phenylalanine. Solely the CDR3 DNA is kept, with 36 bases framed from the first base.

The immunoSEQ Assay, a bias-controlled multiplex PCR, was used to amplify TCRbeta CDR3 regions from genomic DNA. Per the authors' processing: The number of nucleated cells in each sample was estimated by amplification of reference gene primers within the assay. To quantify the absolute abundance of each unique TCRbeta CDR3 rearrangement, sequence reads were collapsed and filtered. For each sample, productive Simpson clonality was calculated by taking the square root of Simpson's diversity index across productive rearrangements. Entries here come from immuneACCESS through TCRdb and include only in-frame sequences with V and J called. Some clones fail to appear in such tables; in the studies checked, an unresolved V gene covers under half of the shortfall, and the cause of the remainder is unknown. V and J calls and clone size are as listed in that table; D and trimming were resolved from the DNA. The sample table records roughly 180,000 clones; around 88% of these occur just once. 3.5% to 4% of the sample goes to the ten largest clones.

Sequences were obtained from PBMCs or T cells enriched from blood (not recorded which). This receptor was obtained from a woman between 45 and 60 years old in a cohort exposed to, infected with or recovered from COVID-19 (not recorded which). The V and J segments used are TRBV30 and TRBJ2-5, with a tentative D gene TRBD2 over 5 matching bases. The nucleotide sequence reads as follows: TGTGCCGGCCGAGGGTCCCTAGAGACCCAGTACTTC. Its protein is CAGRGSLETQYF.